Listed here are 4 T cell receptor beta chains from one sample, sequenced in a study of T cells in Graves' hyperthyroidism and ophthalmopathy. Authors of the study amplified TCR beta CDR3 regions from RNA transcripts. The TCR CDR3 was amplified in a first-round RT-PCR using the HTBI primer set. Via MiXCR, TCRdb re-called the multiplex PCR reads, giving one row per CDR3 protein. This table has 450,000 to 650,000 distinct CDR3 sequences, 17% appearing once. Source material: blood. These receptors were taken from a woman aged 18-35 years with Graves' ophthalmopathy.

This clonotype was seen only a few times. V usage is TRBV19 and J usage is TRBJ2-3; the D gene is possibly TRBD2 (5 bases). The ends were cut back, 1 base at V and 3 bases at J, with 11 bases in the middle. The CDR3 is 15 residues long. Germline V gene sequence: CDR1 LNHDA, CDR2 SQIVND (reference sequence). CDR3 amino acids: CASSIVGVSTDTQYF. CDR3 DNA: TGTGCCAGTAGTATAGTCGGGGTGTCGACAGATACGCAGTATTTT.

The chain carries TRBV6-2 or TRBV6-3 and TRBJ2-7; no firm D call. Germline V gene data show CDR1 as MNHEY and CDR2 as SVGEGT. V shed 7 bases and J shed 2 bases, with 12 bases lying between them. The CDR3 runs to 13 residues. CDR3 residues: CASTRGRPYEQYF. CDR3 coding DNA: TGTGCCAGCACCCGAGGCCGCCCCTACGAGCAGTACTTC.

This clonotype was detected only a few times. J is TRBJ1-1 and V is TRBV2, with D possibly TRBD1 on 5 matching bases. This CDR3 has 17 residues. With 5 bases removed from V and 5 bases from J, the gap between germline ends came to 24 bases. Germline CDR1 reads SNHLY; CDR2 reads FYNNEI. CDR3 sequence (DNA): TGTGCCAGCAGTTACCCCCGCGGTTCAGGGAAGGGGACTGAAGCTTTCTTT. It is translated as CASSYPRGSGKGTEAFF. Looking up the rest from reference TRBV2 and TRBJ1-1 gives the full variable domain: EPEVTQTPSHQVTQMGQEVILRCVPISNHLYFYWYRQILGQKVEFLVSFYNNEISEKSEIFDDQFSVERPDGSNFTLKIRSTKLEDSAMYFCASSYPRGSGKGTEAFFGQGTRLTVV.

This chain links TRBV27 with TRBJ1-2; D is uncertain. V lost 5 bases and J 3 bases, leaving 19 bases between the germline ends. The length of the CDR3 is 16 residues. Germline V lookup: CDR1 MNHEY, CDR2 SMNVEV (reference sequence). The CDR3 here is CASSPRVTPKDYGYTF. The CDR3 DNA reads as TGTGCCAGCAGTCCCCGTGTCACCCCTAAGGACTATGGCTACACCTTC.